This T cell receptor beta chain was observed in a study of blood T cell repertoires in COVID-19 (dated by TCRdb to 2020 to 2022). In the study overall: The collaborator samples originated in the United States, Italy and Spain and spanned the acute and convalescent phases of COVID-19. The prospective study material was composed of cDNA or gDNA derived from T cells, B-cell-depleted T cells, or PBMCs. Subjects who had been exposed to COVID-19, were actively infected with it, or had recovered from it provided the deeply sampled blood TCRbeta repertoires that made up the dataset. The repertoires were released in a freely available public database intended as a resource for research on the immune response to SARS-CoV-2. The samples were drawn from two sources: the first 160 participants of the ongoing ImmuneRACE study, and 1,000 to 1,500 subjects contributed by 6 global collaborators. Nearly every sample came with metadata listing a de-identified subject ID, COVID-19 status, age in years and sex. HLA class I and class II types, where available, came from metadata supplied by the sample provider rather than from assay-based typing.

The investigation overall reported the following: The quantity of clinical and demographic metadata differed by source and by participant and was supplied without curation.

The germline V gene provides CDR1 LGHNA and CDR2 YNFKEQ. From its cysteine to its phenylalanine, the CDR3 spans 17 amino acids. Here the CDR3 DNA is all that survives: 51 bases in frame from base 1. V is pruned by 4 bases and J by 3 bases, leaving 12 bases of the junction without a gene match. Whole blood was collected in K2EDTA tubes by collaborating institutions according to the institutions' own protocols. Collaborator samples were shipped for TCRbeta analysis as frozen whole blood, isolated PBMCs, or DNA extracted from either sample type. TCRbeta CDR3 regions were amplified from genomic DNA by means of the immunoSEQ Assay, a bias-controlled multiplex PCR. As for how the authors treated the data: The number of nucleated cells in each sample was estimated by amplification of reference gene primers within the assay. To quantify the absolute abundance of each unique TCRbeta CDR3 rearrangement, sequence reads were collapsed and filtered. For each sample, productive Simpson clonality was calculated as the square root of Simpson's diversity index across productive rearrangements. TCRdb obtained this table from immuneACCESS and retained in-frame rearrangements with V and J assigned. These tables miss some clones; where compared with another copy, unresolved V genes account for less than half of the shortfall, and the remainder is unexplained. Clone size and the V and J calls come from that table; the DNA yielded D and trimming. This sample has roughly 70,000 clones in its table, and around 90% of those were observed once. The ten largest clonotypes hold around 1.3% of the sample.

About this clone: Its antigen is still unknown. Within one base of it there is no much larger clone, and no base qualities were kept.

The sequence was obtained from a human donor in a cohort sampled during active COVID-19. Sequences were obtained from peripheral blood. The chain couples TRBV4-2 to TRBJ2-3, and 8 junctional nucleotides match TRBD2. CDR3 loop: CASSPKGTGGPTDTQYF. The DNA sequence is TGTGCCAGCAGCCCGAAGGGGACGGGAGGGCCAACAGATACGCAGTATTTT.